The rows below give T cell receptor beta chains drawn from one sample of a study of T cell responses to AZD1222 COVID-19 vaccine. Clones were read by immunoSEQ multiplex PCR, and TCRdb kept only the in-frame ones, dropping some. This sample yields approximately 99,000 clones, of which just over 85% are seen a single time; roughly 3% belongs to the top ten. The sequenced sample was peripheral blood, obtained on day 0 of AZD1222 vaccination. The receptor source for this set is an adult in good health. Each CDR3 is given with its conserved first and last residue. The D gene is left open where the match is weak. Clone size, where shown, is once, few, many, or a class for clones that have expanded.

TGTGCCAGCAGTGCGCTTGAGTTGTACGAGCAGTACTTC	CASSALELYEQYF	.	TRBV2	TRBJ2-7	.
TGTGCCAGCAGCTTAGCGCTCCAGGCGGGTCTCCCCTACGAGCAGTACTTC	CASSLALQAGLPYEQYF	.	TRBV11-1	TRBJ2-7	.
TGTGCCATCAGTGAGGGGGCGTACTTATCTGGAAACACCATATATTTT	CAISEGAYLSGNTIYF	.	TRBV10-3	TRBJ1-3	.
TGTGCCAGCAGTTTAGGCCCCCCCGTCGGGGAGCTGTTTTTT	CASSLGPPVGELFF	.	TRBV28	TRBJ2-2	.
TGCAGCGTTGCAGGGGTTTCGGGCAATCAGCCCCAGCATTTT	CSVAGVSGNQPQHF	.	TRBV29-1	TRBJ1-5	.
TGTGCCATAGGGAGATCGGGGCCTCCCTACGAGCAGTACTTC	CAIGRSGPPYEQYF	.	TRBV28	TRBJ2-7	.
TGTGCCAGCAGCGGGGACAGGGGGTCGGGCAATCAGCCCCAGCATTTT	CASSGDRGSGNQPQHF	.	TRBV5-6	TRBJ1-5	TRBD1
TGTGCCAGTAGTATAGTGGACAGTCCCTATGGCTACACCTTC	CASSIVDSPYGYTF	.	TRBV19	TRBJ1-2	.
TGTGCCAGCAGTATCCAGGGGAACGAGCAGTACTTC	CASSIQGNEQYF	.	TRBV2	TRBJ2-7	.
TGTGCCAGCAGCCATGCCTCGGGGGCGGACACCGGGGAGCTGTTTTTT	CASSHASGADTGELFF	.	TRBV5-4	TRBJ2-2	.
TGTGCCAGCAGCGTAGGTCAGGGTGTCCAGCCCCAGCATTTT	CASSVGQGVQPQHF	few	TRBV9	TRBJ1-5	.
TGCGCCAGCAGCTTGGTCGGGGGGACAGTAAACGAGCAGTACTTC	CASSLVGGTVNEQYF	.	TRBV5-1	TRBJ2-7	.
TGTGCCAGCAGCTTAGTGGGAGGGAAAAATCAGCCCCAGCATTTT	CASSLVGGKNQPQHF	.	TRBV7-9	TRBJ1-5	.
TGTGCCACCAGTGACCAAGGCGGACAGGGGAAATACGAGCAGTACTTC	CATSDQGGQGKYEQYF	.	TRBV24-1	TRBJ2-7	TRBD1
TGTGCCAGCAGCAAACGGCTTAACTATGGCTACACCTTC	CASSKRLNYGYTF	few	TRBV7-2	TRBJ1-2	.
TGTGCCAGCACAACTAGCGGGGTCTACAATGAGCAGTTCTTC	CASTTSGVYNEQFF	.	TRBV5-4	TRBJ2-1	TRBD2
TGTGCCAGCAGCCCCCGGGGCTTCTATGGCTACACCTTC	CASSPRGFYGYTF	.	TRBV27	TRBJ1-2	.
TGTGCCAGCAGTCAGGAAAGGGGACAGGGAAATGAAAAACTGTTTTTT	CASSQERGQGNEKLFF	.	TRBV27	TRBJ1-4	TRBD1
TGTGCCTGGAGTAGGGCCTACGAGCAGTACTTC	CAWSRAYEQYF	.	TRBV30	TRBJ2-7	.
TGCAGCGCTACAAACCGGGACACCTTCTATGGCTACACCTTC	CSATNRDTFYGYTF	.	TRBV29-1	TRBJ1-2	.
TGTGCCTGGAGCCGGGACAGCTTTAATGAAAAACTGTTTTTT	CAWSRDSFNEKLFF	once	TRBV30	TRBJ1-4	TRBD1
TGTGCCAGCAGTCCCCAGCGAGACGGGAACACTGAAGCTTTCTTT	CASSPQRDGNTEAFF	.	TRBV6-2/TRBV6-3	TRBJ1-1	.